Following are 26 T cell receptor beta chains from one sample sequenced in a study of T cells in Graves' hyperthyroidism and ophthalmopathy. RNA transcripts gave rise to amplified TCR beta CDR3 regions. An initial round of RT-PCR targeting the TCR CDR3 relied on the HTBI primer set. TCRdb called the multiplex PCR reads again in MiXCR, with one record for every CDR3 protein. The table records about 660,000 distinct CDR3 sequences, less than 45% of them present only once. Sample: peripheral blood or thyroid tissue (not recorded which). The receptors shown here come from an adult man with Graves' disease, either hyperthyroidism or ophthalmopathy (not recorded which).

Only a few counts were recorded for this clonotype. CDR3 sequence (DNA): TGTGCCAGCAGCTCCTCTAGCGGGAGAGGAGAGACCCAGTACTTC. This encodes CASSSSSGRGETQYF. This chain uses TRBV7-2 with TRBJ2-5; 10 bases line up with TRBD2. CDR1 is SGHTA and CDR2 is FQGNSA in the germline V gene. V lost 4 bases, J lost 4 bases, and 6 bases stayed unmatched. The CDR3 contains 15 residues.

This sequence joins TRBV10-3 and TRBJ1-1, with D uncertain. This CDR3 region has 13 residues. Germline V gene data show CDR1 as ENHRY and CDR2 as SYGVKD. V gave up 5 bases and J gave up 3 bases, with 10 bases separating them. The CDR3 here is CAISNDMYTEAFF. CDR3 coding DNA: TGTGCCATCAGTAACGACATGTACACTGAAGCTTTCTTT.

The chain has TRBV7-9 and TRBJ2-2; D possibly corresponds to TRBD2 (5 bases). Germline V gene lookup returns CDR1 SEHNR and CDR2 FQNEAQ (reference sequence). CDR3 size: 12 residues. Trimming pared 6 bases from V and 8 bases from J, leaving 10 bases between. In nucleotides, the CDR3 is TGTGCCAGCAGACCCGGGGATGGGGAGCTGTTTTTT. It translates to CASRPGDGELFF.

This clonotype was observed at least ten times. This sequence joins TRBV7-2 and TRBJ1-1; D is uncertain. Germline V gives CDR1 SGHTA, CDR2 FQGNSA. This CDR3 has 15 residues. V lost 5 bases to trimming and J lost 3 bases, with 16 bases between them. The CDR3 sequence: CASSPVTDWHTEAFF. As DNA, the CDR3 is TGTGCCAGCAGCCCTGTAACCGACTGGCACACTGAAGCTTTCTTT.

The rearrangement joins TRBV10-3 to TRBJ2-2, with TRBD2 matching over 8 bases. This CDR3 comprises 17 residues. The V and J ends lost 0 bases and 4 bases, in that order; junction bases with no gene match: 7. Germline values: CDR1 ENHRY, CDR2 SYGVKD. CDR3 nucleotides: TGTGCCATCAGTGAGTCGACTAGCGCTAAAGGCACCGGGGAGCTGTTTTTT. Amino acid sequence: CAISESTSAKGTGELFF.

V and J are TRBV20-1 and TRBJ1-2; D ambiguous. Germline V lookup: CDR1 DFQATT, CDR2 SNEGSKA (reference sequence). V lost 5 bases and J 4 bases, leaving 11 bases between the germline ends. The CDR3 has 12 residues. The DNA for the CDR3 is TGCAGTGCTCGATTGGATTCCTATGGCTACACCTTC. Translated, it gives CSARLDSYGYTF.

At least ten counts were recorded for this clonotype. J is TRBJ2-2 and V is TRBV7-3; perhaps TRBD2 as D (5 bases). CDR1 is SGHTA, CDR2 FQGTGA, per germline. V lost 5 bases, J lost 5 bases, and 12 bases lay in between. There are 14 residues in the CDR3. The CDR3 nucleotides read TGTGCCAGCAGCCAAACGGGCGGGACCGGGGAGCTGTTTTTT. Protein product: CASSQTGGTGELFF.

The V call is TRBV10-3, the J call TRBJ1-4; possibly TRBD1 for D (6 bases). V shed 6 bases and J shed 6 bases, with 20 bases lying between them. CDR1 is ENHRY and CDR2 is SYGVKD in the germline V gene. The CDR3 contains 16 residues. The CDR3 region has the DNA TGTGCCATCAGCCAAGATTCGGGACAAGGAGATGAAAAACTGTTTTTT. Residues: CAISQDSGQGDEKLFF.

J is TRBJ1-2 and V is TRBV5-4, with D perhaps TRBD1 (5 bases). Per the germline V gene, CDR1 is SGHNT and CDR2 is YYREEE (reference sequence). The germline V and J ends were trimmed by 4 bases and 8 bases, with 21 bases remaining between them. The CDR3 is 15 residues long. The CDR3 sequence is CASSALPGTLSGYTF. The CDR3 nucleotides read TGTGCCAGCAGCGCCCTACCCGGGACCCTATCGGGCTACACCTTC.

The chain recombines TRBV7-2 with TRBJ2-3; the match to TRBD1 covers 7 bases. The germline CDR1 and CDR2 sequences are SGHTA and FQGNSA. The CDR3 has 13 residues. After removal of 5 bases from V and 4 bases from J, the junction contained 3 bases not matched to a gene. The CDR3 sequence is CASSAQGADTQYF. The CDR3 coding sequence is TGTGCCAGCAGCGCGCAGGGGGCAGATACGCAGTATTTT. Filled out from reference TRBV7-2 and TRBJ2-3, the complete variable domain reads GAGVSQSPSNKVTEKGKDVELRCDPISGHTALYWYRQSLGQGLEFLIYFQGNSAPDKSGLPSDRFSAERTGGSVSTLTIQRTQQEDSAVYLCASSAQGADTQYFGPGTRLTVL.

The CDR3 is CSGGQGGGYTEAFF. The CDR3 bases are TGCAGCGGTGGACAGGGAGGAGGCTACACTGAAGCTTTCTTT. V usage is TRBV29-1 and J usage is TRBJ1-1; 8 bases agree with TRBD1. The trim removed 7 bases at V and 3 bases at J, leaving 10 bases unmatched. Germline CDR1 is SQVTM and CDR2 is ANQGSEA. The CDR3 sequence is 14 residues long.

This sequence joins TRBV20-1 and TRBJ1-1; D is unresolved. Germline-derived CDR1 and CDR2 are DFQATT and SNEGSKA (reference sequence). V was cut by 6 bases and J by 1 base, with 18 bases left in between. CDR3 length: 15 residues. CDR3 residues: CSASGIQDGNTEAFF. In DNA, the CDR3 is TGCAGTGCGTCCGGGATCCAGGACGGGAACACTGAAGCTTTCTTT.

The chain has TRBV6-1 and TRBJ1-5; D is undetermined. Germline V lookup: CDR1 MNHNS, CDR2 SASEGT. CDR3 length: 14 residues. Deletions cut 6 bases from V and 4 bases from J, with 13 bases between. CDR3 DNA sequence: TGTGCCAGCAGCCCCCGGCACTATAATCAGCCCCAGCATTTT. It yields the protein CASSPRHYNQPQHF.

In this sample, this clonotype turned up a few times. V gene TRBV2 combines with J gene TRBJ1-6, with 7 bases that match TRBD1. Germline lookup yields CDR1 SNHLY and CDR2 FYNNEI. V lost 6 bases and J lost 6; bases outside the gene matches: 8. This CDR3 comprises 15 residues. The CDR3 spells CASSVGRDSNSPLHF. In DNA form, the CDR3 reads TGTGCCAGCAGCGTTGGTCGGGACAGTAATTCACCCCTCCACTTT.

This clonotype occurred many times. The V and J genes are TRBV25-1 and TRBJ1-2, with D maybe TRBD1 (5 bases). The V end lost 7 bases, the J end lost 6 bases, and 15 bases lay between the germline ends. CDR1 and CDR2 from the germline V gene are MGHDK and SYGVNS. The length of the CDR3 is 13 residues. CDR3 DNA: TGTGCCAGCATATCGAAGGGGCGTGATGGCTACACCTTC. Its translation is CASISKGRDGYTF.

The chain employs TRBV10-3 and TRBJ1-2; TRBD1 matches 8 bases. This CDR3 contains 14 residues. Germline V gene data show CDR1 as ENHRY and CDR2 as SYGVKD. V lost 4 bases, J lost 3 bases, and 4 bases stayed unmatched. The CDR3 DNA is TGTGCCATCAGTGCAGGACAGGGTGACTATGGCTACACCTTC. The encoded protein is CAISAGQGDYGYTF.

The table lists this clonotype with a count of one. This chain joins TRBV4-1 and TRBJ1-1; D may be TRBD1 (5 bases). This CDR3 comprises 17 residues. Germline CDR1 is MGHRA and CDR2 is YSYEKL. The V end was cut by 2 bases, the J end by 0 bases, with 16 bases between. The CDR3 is CASSQWRRGRMNTEAFF. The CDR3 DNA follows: TGCGCCAGCAGCCAATGGAGGAGGGGAAGGATGAACACTGAAGCTTTCTTT.

CDR3 nucleotides: TGTGCCAGCAGCCGTGACAGGGACTATGGCTACGAGCAGTACTTC. Translating it yields CASSRDRDYGYEQYF. The chain carries TRBV7-2 and TRBJ2-7; D might be TRBD1 or TRBD2, each matching 7 bases. CDR1 SGHTA and CDR2 FQGNSA come from the germline V gene. V was shortened by 5 bases and J by 3 bases, with 17 bases between the two germline ends. The CDR3 runs 15 residues. Full variable domain (remainder filled in from reference TRBV7-2 and TRBJ2-7): GAGVSQSPSNKVTEKGKDVELRCDPISGHTALYWYRQSLGQGLEFLIYFQGNSAPDKSGLPSDRFSAERTGGSVSTLTIQRTQQEDSAVYLCASSRDRDYGYEQYFGPGTRLTVT.

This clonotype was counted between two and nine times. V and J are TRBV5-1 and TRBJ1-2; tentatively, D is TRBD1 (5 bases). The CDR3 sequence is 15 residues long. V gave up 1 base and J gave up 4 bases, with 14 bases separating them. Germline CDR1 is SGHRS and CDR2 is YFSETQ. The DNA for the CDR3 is TGCGCCAGCAGCTTGTCGGGGGAGGCGATCTATGGCTACACCTTC. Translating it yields CASSLSGEAIYGYTF.

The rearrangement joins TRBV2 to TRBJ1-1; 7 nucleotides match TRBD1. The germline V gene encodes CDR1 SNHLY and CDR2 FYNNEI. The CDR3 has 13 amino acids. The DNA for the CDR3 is TGTGCTCGGACAGGCGGGGGGCTCACTGAAGCTTTCTTT. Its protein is CARTGGGLTEAFF.

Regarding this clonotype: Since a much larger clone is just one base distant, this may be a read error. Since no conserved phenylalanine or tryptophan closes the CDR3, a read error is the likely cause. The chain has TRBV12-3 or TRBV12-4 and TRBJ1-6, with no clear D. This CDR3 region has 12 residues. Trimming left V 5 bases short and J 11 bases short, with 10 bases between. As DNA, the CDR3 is TGTGCCAGCAGTACAGAGGGAGCACCCCTCCACCTT. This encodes CASSTEGAPLHL.

The DNA of the CDR3 is TGTGCCACCAGCAGCCTCGCCTTGGACAGGGAATATGGCTACACCTTC. It yields the protein CATSSLALDREYGYTF. J is TRBJ1-2 and V is TRBV15, with 8 bases identical to TRBD1. The germline V gene encodes CDR1 LNHNV and CDR2 YYDKDF (reference sequence). This CDR3 has 16 residues. The J segment lost 5 bases and the V segment lost 3 bases, leaving 11 bases of the junction unmatched.

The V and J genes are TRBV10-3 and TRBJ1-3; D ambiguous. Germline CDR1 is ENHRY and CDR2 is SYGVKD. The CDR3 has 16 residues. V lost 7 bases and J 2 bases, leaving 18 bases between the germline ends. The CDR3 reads CAIKEPPGLTGNTIYF. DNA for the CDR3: TGTGCCATCAAGGAACCGCCGGGATTGACTGGAAACACCATATATTTT.

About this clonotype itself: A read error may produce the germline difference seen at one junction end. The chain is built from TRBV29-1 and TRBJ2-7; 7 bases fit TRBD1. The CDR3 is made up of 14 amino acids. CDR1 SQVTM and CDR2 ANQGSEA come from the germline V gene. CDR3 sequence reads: CSVETGASVWEQCF. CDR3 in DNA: TGCAGCGTTGAAACAGGGGCCTCAGTGTGGGAGCAGTGCTTC.

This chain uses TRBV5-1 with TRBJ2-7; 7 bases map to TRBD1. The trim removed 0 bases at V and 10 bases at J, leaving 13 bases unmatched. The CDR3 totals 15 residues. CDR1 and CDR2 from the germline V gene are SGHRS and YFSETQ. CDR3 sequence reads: CASSLEGQYYQPQYF. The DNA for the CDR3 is TGCGCCAGCAGCTTGGAGGGACAGTACTATCAGCCCCAGTACTTC.

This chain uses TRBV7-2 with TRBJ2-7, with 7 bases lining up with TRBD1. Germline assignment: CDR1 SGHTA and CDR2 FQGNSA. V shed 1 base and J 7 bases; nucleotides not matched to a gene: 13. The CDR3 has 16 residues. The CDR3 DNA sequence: TGTGCCAGCAGCTTAGAGGGGGAGACAGGGCGTTTGGAGCAGTACTTC. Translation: CASSLEGETGRLEQYF.